This T cell receptor beta chain emerged from a study of monozygotic twins with inflammatory bowel disease. Germline V gene data show CDR1 as DFQATT and CDR2 as SNEGSKA (reference sequence). The CDR3 sequence is 17 residues long. cDNA synthesis was performed in eight separate reactions for each sample. Nested PCRs of roughly 17 and 9 cycles, two in total, were run on TCRalpha and TCRbeta cDNA. No DNA is given; TCRdb re-called the 5' RACE reads and lists each CDR3 protein once. The sample yields some 200,000 distinct CDR3 sequences, of which the top ten take up roughly 8%. The chain combines TRBV20-1 with TRBJ2-7; no DNA is available, so the TRBD2 call from TCRdb remains unchecked. Material for sequencing was blood. The origin of this receptor is a human donor with ulcerative colitis or Crohn's disease, or a healthy co-twin of an affected twin (not recorded which). The chain's CDR3 is CSAPLYSGSDSSYEQYF.